This is a list of T cell receptor beta chains from one sample in a study of blood T cell repertoires in COVID-19. Method: immunoSEQ multiplex PCR; TCRdb's copy keeps in-frame clones and lacks some. This sample has about 20,000 clones; 80% to 90% occur once, and the top ten carry 7.7%. The source material was peripheral blood. These receptor sequences come from a woman aged 55-70 years with active COVID-19. Each CDR3 is given with its conserved first and last residue. A D gene is named only where the DNA matches it firmly. Size is omitted from some rows. Given values are once, few, many or a class for expanded clones.

abundance: NA
v_gene: TRBV6-1
j_gene: TRBJ2-3
len: 15
d_gene: NA
CDR3aa: CASSENPPVIPAQYF
CDR3nt: TGTGCCAGCAGTGAAAATCCCCCCGTCATTCCAGCGCAGTATTTT

abundance: few
v_gene: TRBV6-2/TRBV6-3
j_gene: TRBJ1-2
len: 17
d_gene: TRBD1
CDR3aa: CASSDPGQGPNLYGYTF
CDR3nt: TGTGCCAGCAGCGATCCGGGACAGGGACCGAACCTCTATGGCTACACCTTC

abundance: NA
v_gene: TRBV27
j_gene: TRBJ2-7
len: 16
d_gene: TRBD1
CDR3aa: CASSLSMGQAIGEQYF
CDR3nt: TGTGCCAGCAGCCTCTCAATGGGACAGGCAATAGGAGAGCAGTACTTC

abundance: NA
v_gene: TRBV2
j_gene: TRBJ2-1
len: 16
d_gene: TRBD2
CDR3aa: CASSYSGLAGGDEQFF
CDR3nt: TGTGCCAGCAGTTATTCGGGACTAGCGGGGGGCGATGAGCAGTTCTTC

abundance: NA
v_gene: TRBV6-2/TRBV6-3
j_gene: TRBJ1-5
len: 16
d_gene: TRBD1
CDR3aa: CASSYSGTANNQPQHF
CDR3nt: TGTGCCAGCAGTTACTCAGGGACAGCGAACAATCAGCCCCAGCATTTT

abundance: NA
v_gene: TRBV19
j_gene: TRBJ2-7
len: 14
d_gene: TRBD1
CDR3aa: CASSRGQSSYEQYF
CDR3nt: TGTGCCAGTAGTAGGGGACAGAGCTCCTACGAGCAGTACTTC

abundance: once
v_gene: TRBV18
j_gene: TRBJ2-2
len: 15
d_gene: NA
CDR3aa: CASSPLHANTGELFF
CDR3nt: TGTGCCAGCTCACCATTACACGCGAACACCGGGGAGCTGTTTTTT

abundance: NA
v_gene: TRBV2
j_gene: TRBJ2-1
len: 14
d_gene: NA
CDR3aa: CASSDKVRGGEQFF
CDR3nt: TGTGCCAGCAGTGATAAGGTCCGAGGTGGAGAGCAGTTCTTC

abundance: NA
v_gene: TRBV6-5
j_gene: TRBJ2-1
len: 15
d_gene: TRBD2
CDR3aa: CASKAGRGVYNEQFF
CDR3nt: TGTGCCAGCAAAGCGGGGCGGGGTGTCTACAATGAGCAGTTCTTC

abundance: NA
v_gene: TRBV5-4
j_gene: TRBJ1-1
len: 15
d_gene: NA
CDR3aa: CASSLSGGSATEAFF
CDR3nt: TGTGCCAGCAGCTTGAGTGGAGGGTCGGCCACTGAAGCTTTCTTT

abundance: NA
v_gene: TRBV5-8
j_gene: TRBJ2-5
len: 20
d_gene: NA
CDR3aa: CASSLPIIGGVRQNGETQYF
CDR3nt: TGTGCCAGCAGCCTACCTATAATAGGGGGGGTAAGACAGAATGGTGAGACCCAGTACTTC

abundance: NA
v_gene: TRBV2
j_gene: TRBJ2-1
len: 14
d_gene: NA
CDR3aa: CASSEAGVRDEQFF
CDR3nt: TGTGCCAGCAGTGAAGCGGGAGTAAGGGATGAGCAGTTCTTC

abundance: NA
v_gene: TRBV7-9
j_gene: TRBJ1-1
len: 15
d_gene: NA
CDR3aa: CASSYLSVLNTEAFF
CDR3nt: TGTGCCAGCAGCTACCTGAGCGTCCTTAACACTGAAGCTTTCTTT

abundance: NA
v_gene: TRBV10-3
j_gene: TRBJ2-5
len: 16
d_gene: TRBD1
CDR3aa: CAISDRGQGTQETQYF
CDR3nt: TGTGCCATCAGTGACCGAGGACAGGGGACGCAAGAGACCCAGTACTTC

abundance: NA
v_gene: TRBV19
j_gene: TRBJ2-7
len: 15
d_gene: TRBD1
CDR3aa: CASSRGGDRGHEQYF
CDR3nt: TGTGCCAGTAGTAGAGGGGGGGACAGGGGGCACGAGCAGTACTTC

abundance: NA
v_gene: TRBV27
j_gene: TRBJ2-5
len: 13
d_gene: NA
CDR3aa: CASSTTGIGTQYF
CDR3nt: TGTGCCAGCAGTACAACAGGGATCGGGACCCAGTACTTC

abundance: NA
v_gene: TRBV2
j_gene: TRBJ2-3
len: 18
d_gene: TRBD2
CDR3aa: CASSEVASGGAVTDTQYF
CDR3nt: TGTGCCAGCAGTGAAGTGGCTAGCGGGGGGGCAGTTACAGATACGCAGTATTTT

abundance: NA
v_gene: TRBV29-1
j_gene: TRBJ1-1
len: 15
d_gene: TRBD1
CDR3aa: CSVAYRGRRHTEAFF
CDR3nt: TGCAGCGTTGCTTACAGGGGGCGGAGACACACTGAAGCTTTCTTT

abundance: NA
v_gene: TRBV11-2
j_gene: TRBJ2-7
len: 14
d_gene: NA
CDR3aa: CASSLTQGSHEQYF
CDR3nt: TGTGCCAGCAGCTTAACTCAGGGTTCCCACGAGCAGTACTTC

abundance: NA
v_gene: TRBV11-2
j_gene: TRBJ1-3
len: 16
d_gene: NA
CDR3aa: CASRSPHRPWGNTIYF
CDR3nt: TGTGCCAGCCGCTCCCCTCACAGGCCCTGGGGAAACACCATATATTTT

abundance: NA
v_gene: TRBV7-3
j_gene: TRBJ2-1
len: 20
d_gene: TRBD1
CDR3aa: CASSRLSGQGSRAPLNEQFF
CDR3nt: TGTGCCAGCAGCAGGCTCTCGGGACAGGGGTCGCGTGCGCCGCTCAATGAGCAGTTCTTC

abundance: NA
v_gene: TRBV6-5
j_gene: TRBJ2-4
len: 15
d_gene: TRBD1
CDR3aa: CASSPRTGIKNIQYF
CDR3nt: TGTGCCAGCAGTCCTAGGACAGGGATAAAAAACATTCAGTACTTC

abundance: few
v_gene: TRBV2
j_gene: TRBJ2-3
len: 14
d_gene: TRBD1
CDR3aa: CASMRGQARDTQYF
CDR3nt: TGTGCCAGCATGCGCGGACAGGCTAGAGATACGCAGTATTTT

abundance: once
v_gene: TRBV15
j_gene: TRBJ1-1
len: 15
d_gene: NA
CDR3aa: CATSPAGVGNTEAFF
CDR3nt: TGTGCCACCAGCCCCGCCGGGGTGGGGAACACTGAAGCTTTCTTT

abundance: few
v_gene: TRBV7-8
j_gene: TRBJ2-2
len: 14
d_gene: TRBD1
CDR3aa: CASSTGTDTGELFF
CDR3nt: TGTGCCAGCAGCACCGGGACAGACACCGGGGAGCTGTTTTTT

abundance: NA
v_gene: TRBV9
j_gene: TRBJ1-1
len: 15
d_gene: NA
CDR3aa: CASSPRSSPNTEAFF
CDR3nt: TGTGCCAGCAGCCCCCGGAGCTCCCCGAACACTGAAGCTTTCTTT

abundance: NA
v_gene: TRBV18
j_gene: TRBJ1-5
len: 13
d_gene: NA
CDR3aa: CASSPPGNQPQHF
CDR3nt: TGTGCCAGCTCGCCTCCAGGGAATCAGCCCCAGCATTTT

abundance: NA
v_gene: TRBV11-1
j_gene: TRBJ2-1
len: 15
d_gene: TRBD2
CDR3aa: CASSQTSGPYNEQFF
CDR3nt: TGTGCCAGCAGCCAAACTAGCGGACCCTACAATGAGCAGTTCTTC

abundance: once
v_gene: TRBV24-1
j_gene: TRBJ2-1
len: 13
d_gene: TRBD1
CDR3aa: CATEAGGKNEQFF
CDR3nt: TGTGCCACCGAGGCAGGGGGTAAGAATGAGCAGTTCTTC

abundance: NA
v_gene: TRBV15
j_gene: TRBJ1-4
len: 12
d_gene: NA
CDR3aa: CATRQPNEKLFF
CDR3nt: TGTGCCACCAGACAGCCTAATGAAAAACTGTTTTTT

abundance: NA
v_gene: TRBV3-1/TRBV3-2
j_gene: TRBJ1-1
len: 15
d_gene: NA
CDR3aa: CASSQVDTRYSEAFF
CDR3nt: TGTGCCAGCAGCCAAGTTGACACCCGGTACTCTGAAGCTTTCTTT

abundance: NA
v_gene: TRBV19
j_gene: TRBJ1-2
len: 15
d_gene: NA
CDR3aa: CASSFSGNGNYGYTF
CDR3nt: TGTGCCAGTAGTTTCTCTGGCAACGGGAACTATGGCTACACCTTC

abundance: NA
v_gene: TRBV4-2
j_gene: TRBJ2-7
len: 20
d_gene: TRBD2
CDR3aa: CASSHGTSGGASWRTYEQYF
CDR3nt: TGTGCCAGCAGCCATGGGACTAGCGGGGGGGCCTCGTGGCGCACCTACGAGCAGTACTTC

abundance: NA
v_gene: TRBV12-3/TRBV12-4
j_gene: TRBJ1-2
len: 13
d_gene: NA
CDR3aa: CASSFSGDYGYTF
CDR3nt: TGTGCCAGCAGTTTTTCGGGGGACTATGGCTACACCTTC

abundance: few
v_gene: TRBV5-4
j_gene: TRBJ1-1
len: 15
d_gene: NA
CDR3aa: CASSSAQGSNTEAFF
CDR3nt: TGTGCCAGCAGCTCAGCTCAGGGCTCGAACACTGAAGCTTTCTTT

abundance: NA
v_gene: TRBV9
j_gene: TRBJ2-5
len: 14
d_gene: NA
CDR3aa: CASSVWGSQETQYF
CDR3nt: TGTGCCAGCAGCGTATGGGGCTCACAAGAGACCCAGTACTTC

abundance: once
v_gene: TRBV6-5
j_gene: TRBJ1-1
len: 13
d_gene: NA
CDR3aa: CASSYSGRTEAFF
CDR3nt: TGTGCCAGCAGTTACTCTGGCAGAACTGAAGCTTTCTTT

abundance: NA
v_gene: TRBV5-1
j_gene: TRBJ2-5
len: 16
d_gene: TRBD2
CDR3aa: CASSLAGLAGQETQYF
CDR3nt: TGCGCCAGCAGCTTGGCCGGACTAGCGGGGCAAGAGACCCAGTACTTC

abundance: NA
v_gene: TRBV5-1
j_gene: TRBJ1-1
len: 17
d_gene: TRBD1
CDR3aa: CASSSLQGSLTNTEAFF
CDR3nt: TGCGCCAGCAGCTCCCTACAGGGGTCCCTGACGAACACTGAAGCTTTCTTT

abundance: NA
v_gene: TRBV3-1/TRBV3-2
j_gene: TRBJ2-2
len: 13
d_gene: NA
CDR3aa: CASSRQNTGELFF
CDR3nt: TGTGCCAGCAGCCGTCAGAACACCGGGGAGCTGTTTTTT

abundance: NA
v_gene: TRBV5-1
j_gene: TRBJ2-2
len: 13
d_gene: NA
CDR3aa: CASSLDGTGELFF
CDR3nt: TGCGCCAGCAGCTTGGACGGCACCGGGGAGCTGTTTTTT

abundance: NA
v_gene: TRBV2
j_gene: TRBJ2-1
len: 15
d_gene: TRBD2
CDR3aa: CASRATSGGANEQFF
CDR3nt: TGTGCCAGCAGGGCGACTAGCGGGGGGGCTAATGAGCAGTTCTTC

abundance: NA
v_gene: TRBV11-1
j_gene: TRBJ2-5
len: 16
d_gene: TRBD2
CDR3aa: CASSSGTSGVQETQYF
CDR3nt: TGTGCCAGCAGCTCCGGGACTAGCGGGGTGCAAGAGACCCAGTACTTC

abundance: NA
v_gene: TRBV11-2
j_gene: TRBJ2-3
len: 14
d_gene: NA
CDR3aa: CASSLLPSSDTQYF
CDR3nt: TGTGCCAGCAGCTTACTCCCGAGTTCAGATACGCAGTATTTT